The 20 T cell receptor beta chains below come from one sample, sequenced in a study of PD-1 blockade in classical Hodgkin lymphoma. After autologous stem cell transplantation all patients relapsed, and prior brentuximab vedotin exposure differed between cohorts. Repertoires were generated with immunoSEQ multiplex PCR, while TCRdb's copy carries only in-frame clones and drops some. The sample has about 97,000 clones; 75% to 90% are singletons. The sample was peripheral blood mononuclear cells (PBMCs), taken at baseline. These receptors all stem from a human donor with classical Hodgkin lymphoma.

With regard to this clone: The same CDR3 arises from other DNA sequences in this sample as well. This rearrangement joins TRBV5-1 to TRBJ1-1, with a weak D call TRBD1 (5 bases). Trimming removed 0 bases at V and 1 base at J, with 7 bases between. The germline gives CDR1 SGHRS, CDR2 YFSETQ. The CDR3 contains 14 residues. CDR3 amino acids: CASSLAGGNTEAFF. Written as DNA, the CDR3 is TGCGCCAGCAGCTTGGCCGGGGGGAACACTGAAGCTTTCTTT.

This clone appeared once. The V gene is TRBV7-6, the J gene TRBJ2-4, with a weak D call TRBD2 (5 bases). V was shortened by 5 bases and J by 4 bases, with 9 bases between the two germline ends. The CDR3 runs 13 residues. Germline values: CDR1 SGHVS, CDR2 FNYEAQ. The CDR3 reads CASSRSGKNIQYF. CDR3 DNA sequence: TGTGCCAGCAGCCGATCGGGGAAAAACATTCAGTACTTC.

The V and J genes are TRBV5-4 and TRBJ2-5; D gene uncertain. The CDR3 contains 12 residues. Trimming removed 5 bases at V and 5 bases at J, with 10 bases between. Per the germline V gene, CDR1 is SGHNT and CDR2 is YYREEE (reference sequence). The CDR3 sequence is CASRGLGETQYF. In nucleotides, the CDR3 is TGTGCCAGCAGAGGGCTGGGTGAGACCCAGTACTTC.

The chain carries TRBV14 and TRBJ2-3; D is possibly TRBD1 (5 bases). Germline-derived CDR1 and CDR2 are SGHDN and FVKESK. The CDR3 loop spans 15 amino acids. Trimming removed 2 bases at V and 1 base at J, with 10 bases between. CDR3 residues: CASSQQGAGTDTQYF. CDR3 in DNA: TGTGCCAGCAGCCAACAGGGTGCTGGCACAGATACGCAGTATTTT.

The chain is built from TRBV5-1 and TRBJ2-1; TRBD1 aligns across 8 bases. CDR1 and CDR2 (germline): SGHRS, YFSETQ. V was clipped by 4 bases and J by 2 bases; unmatched bases: 8. The CDR3 is made up of 16 amino acids. The DNA for the CDR3 is TGCGCCAGCAGCCCGCAAGTGGGACAGGCCTACAATGAGCAGTTCTTC. Protein product: CASSPQVGQAYNEQFF.

In this sample, this clone turned up a few times. The rearrangement links TRBV2 to TRBJ1-4, with no clear D. The CDR3 spans 10 residues. The V gene's germline CDR1 is SNHLY and CDR2 FYNNEI. Trimming took 6 bases from V and 8 from J, leaving 4 bases between them. CDR3 protein: CASRREKLFF. The CDR3 region has the DNA TGTGCCAGCAGAAGGGAAAAACTGTTTTTT. The variable domain in full, completed from reference TRBV2 and TRBJ1-4, reads EPEVTQTPSHQVTQMGQEVILRCVPISNHLYFYWYRQILGQKVEFLVSFYNNEISEKSEIFDDQFSVERPDGSNFTLKIRSTKLEDSAMYFCASRREKLFFGSGTQLSVL.

V and J are TRBV5-1 and TRBJ2-7, with D possibly being TRBD1 (6 bases). V was trimmed by 3 bases and J by 2 bases, leaving 12 bases between them. The CDR3 totals 14 residues. Germline CDR1 reads SGHRS; CDR2 reads YFSETQ. The CDR3 nucleotides read TGCGCCAGCAGCTCACCCCCAGGGGCCTACGAGCAGTACTTC. Amino acid sequence: CASSSPPGAYEQYF. The whole variable domain, remainder taken from reference TRBV5-1 and TRBJ2-7, is KAGVTQTPRYLIKTRGQQVTLSCSPISGHRSVSWYQQTPGQGLQFLFEYFSETQRNKGNFPGRFSGRQFSNSRSEMNVSTLELGDSALYLCASSSPPGAYEQYFGPGTRLTVT.

The chain is built from TRBV6-1 and TRBJ2-1; 8 bases are a match to TRBD1. Germline V lookup: CDR1 MNHNS, CDR2 SASEGT. The CDR3 covers 15 residues. V shed 1 base and J 7 bases; nucleotides not matched to a gene: 6. CDR3 region: CASSEGQGAGNEQFF. The CDR3 nucleotides read TGTGCCAGCAGTGAAGGCCAGGGGGCGGGTAATGAGCAGTTCTTC.

This sequence joins TRBV4-3 and TRBJ1-1; the D is unclear. This CDR3 is 14 amino acids long. Trimming removed 0 bases from V and 4 bases from J, with 9 bases in between. Germline V gene sequence: CDR1 LGHNA, CDR2 YSLEER. CDR3 loop: CASSQDLGLTEAFF. DNA for the CDR3: TGCGCCAGCAGCCAAGATCTCGGGCTCACTGAAGCTTTCTTT.

In its sample, this clone was seen once. V gene TRBV28 combines with J gene TRBJ1-2; D remains unclear. The germline gives CDR1 MDHEN, CDR2 SYDVKM. V lost 7 bases, J lost 8 bases, and 14 bases lay in between. The CDR3 spans 12 residues. The CDR3 region has the DNA TGTGCCAGCAACCTCGAGGGTCTAGGCTACACCTTC. Encoded protein: CASNLEGLGYTF.

About this clone itself: At one boundary the junction diverges from the germline segment, which might be a read error. This chain links TRBV10-2 with TRBJ2-2; unclear D gene. Germline loops: CDR1 WSHSY, CDR2 SAAADI. There are 12 residues in the CDR3. DNA for the CDR3: TGCGCCAGCAGTGAGAACTCCGGGGAGCTGTTTTTT. Translating gives CASSENSGELFF.

To note about this clone: Other nucleotide sequences in the sample specify the same CDR3. This chain links TRBV29-1 with TRBJ2-1; 7 bases match TRBD2. J was trimmed by 2 bases and V by 8 bases; bases with no gene match: 12. This CDR3 is built from 15 residues. Germline values: CDR1 SQVTM, CDR2 ANQGSEA. CDR3 loop: CSCTPPAGAYNEQFF. The DNA of the CDR3 is TGCAGCTGCACTCCTCCCGCGGGGGCCTACAATGAGCAGTTCTTC.

V usage is TRBV19 and J usage is TRBJ1-4, with D hard to call. CDR1 and CDR2 from the germline V gene are LNHDA and SQIVND (reference sequence). The V and J ends lost 3 bases and 8 bases respectively, with 13 bases between them. The CDR3 contains 14 residues. CDR3 in amino acids: CASSMSLVGEKLFF. CDR3 nucleotide sequence: TGTGCCAGTAGTATGTCCTTAGTCGGAGAAAAACTGTTTTTT. The entire variable domain, with the rest obtained from reference TRBV19 and TRBJ1-4, is as follows: DGGITQSPKYLFRKEGQNVTLSCEQNLNHDAMYWYRQDPGQGLRLIYYSQIVNDFQKGDIAEGYSVSREKKESFPLTVTSAQKNPTAFYLCASSMSLVGEKLFFGSGTQLSVL.

This chain connects TRBV5-1 to TRBJ2-5; perhaps TRBD1 as D (5 bases). The length of the CDR3 is 14 residues. Germline V CDR1 and CDR2: SGHRS, YFSETQ. V was clipped by 4 bases and J by 3 bases, with 13 bases between them. This CDR3 reads CASSGTGQKETQYF. CDR3 nucleotide sequence: TGCGCCAGCAGCGGTACAGGCCAGAAAGAGACCCAGTACTTC. Full variable domain (rest looked up from reference TRBV5-1 and TRBJ2-5): KAGVTQTPRYLIKTRGQQVTLSCSPISGHRSVSWYQQTPGQGLQFLFEYFSETQRNKGNFPGRFSGRQFSNSRSEMNVSTLELGDSALYLCASSGTGQKETQYFGPGTRLLVL.

This clone was seen just once. The chain uses TRBV6-6 and TRBJ1-5; D not certain. Germline CDR1 MNHNY, CDR2 SVGAGI (reference sequence). There are 13 residues in the CDR3. V was shortened by 6 bases and J by 2 bases, with 8 bases between the two germline ends. CDR3 sequence: CASSLWGNQPQHF. CDR3 in DNA: TGTGCCAGCAGCCTTTGGGGCAATCAGCCCCAGCATTTT.

This chain joins TRBV13 and TRBJ1-1; D is perhaps TRBD1 (5 bases). The CDR3 consists of 15 residues. Trimming removed 3 bases at V and 1 base at J, with 12 bases between. Germline loops: CDR1 PRHDT, CDR2 FYEKMQ (reference sequence). CDR3 DNA: TGTGCCAGCAGCTTTACCGGACAAAGGAACACTGAAGCTTTCTTT. Its protein product is CASSFTGQRNTEAFF.

V usage is TRBV18 and J usage is TRBJ2-1, with 8 bases aligning to TRBD2. The junction had 5 bases not matched to a gene; V was cut back by 1 base and J by 9 bases. CDR3 size: 14 residues. Germline CDR1 KGHSH, CDR2 LQKENI. The CDR3 reads CASSPRAGAVEQFF. CDR3 in DNA: TGTGCCAGCTCACCACGAGCGGGGGCGGTTGAGCAGTTCTTC.

CDR3 coding DNA: TGTGCCAGCAGTGATACTCGCGGCGGGAGGGCCGGGGAGCAGTACTTC. Translated: CASSDTRGGRAGEQYF. The chain uses TRBV25-1 and TRBJ2-7; 9 positions match TRBD2. The trim removed 3 bases at V and 7 bases at J, leaving 13 bases unmatched. The CDR3 is 16 amino acids. Looked up from germline, CDR1 is MGHDK and CDR2 is SYGVNS.

The chain has TRBV7-2 and TRBJ2-3, with 7 bases identical to TRBD2. The CDR3 spans 16 residues. The V gene's germline CDR1 is SGHTA and CDR2 FQGNSA. V was clipped by 2 bases and J by 6 bases; unmatched bases: 11. CDR3: CASSLRSLAEVDTQYF. Here the CDR3 DNA reads TGTGCCAGCAGCTTAAGATCCCTAGCGGAGGTGGATACGCAGTATTTT.

The rearrangement links TRBV11-2 to TRBJ1-4; D remains unclear. CDR1 and CDR2 from the germline V gene are SGHAT and FQNNGV. Trimming took 5 bases from V and 0 from J, leaving 16 bases between them. The length of the CDR3 is 17 residues. In DNA, the CDR3 is TGTGCCAGCAGCCTACAGTTCGTCGGGACAACTAATGAAAAACTGTTTTTT. Translation: CASSLQFVGTTNEKLFF.